Presented here are 8 T cell receptor beta chains from one specimen sequenced in a study of shared clonotypes between healthy human individuals. Terminally differentiated effector memory CD45RA+ cells were excluded from the naive CD8 cells, which were CD45RO-negative and positively selected for CCR7. Profiled with immunoSEQ multiplex PCR; TCRdb holds only in-frame clones, not every one. The sample holds 1.5 million to 2.5 million clones, around 96% seen once. Sequences were obtained from naive CD8+ T cells sorted from blood. Receptor source: a man aged 18 to 29 in good health.

The chain carries TRBV13 and TRBJ2-2; 7 bases line up with TRBD1. Germline CDR1 is PRHDT and CDR2 is FYEKMQ (reference sequence). The length of the CDR3 is 16 residues. V lost 6 bases, J lost 1 base, and 8 bases stayed unmatched. CDR3 sequence: CASSQGQEMNTGELFF. For the CDR3, the DNA is TGTGCCAGCAGTCAAGGACAGGAAATGAACACCGGGGAGCTGTTTTTT.

The chain carries TRBV30 and TRBJ1-1, with D unresolved. V lost 8 bases, J lost 4 bases, and 17 bases lay in between. This CDR3 region has 13 residues. The germline V gene encodes CDR1 GTSNPN and CDR2 SVGIG (reference sequence). The CDR3 nucleotides read TGTGCCGGATTCAGGCAGCCCAGCACTGAAGCTTTCTTT. Translating it yields CAGFRQPSTEAFF.

This chain uses TRBV27 with TRBJ1-1; 7 nucleotides align to TRBD1. The germline gives CDR1 MNHEY, CDR2 SMNVEV (reference sequence). Unmatched junction bases numbered 11, after V lost 5 bases and J lost 5 bases. This CDR3 is built from 15 residues. CDR3 DNA: TGTGCCAGCAGTCCACAGGGGTATAGAGGAACTGAAGCTTTCTTT. Protein sequence: CASSPQGYRGTEAFF.

About this clone itself: This same CDR3 is encoded by further DNA sequences in the sample. The chain's CDR3 is CASSQRAGQGSSYEQYF. CDR3 nucleotide sequence: TGCGCCAGCAGCCAGCGGGCCGGACAGGGAAGCTCCTACGAGCAGTACTTC. V is TRBV4-1 and J is TRBJ2-7; 8 nucleotides line up with TRBD1. The V segment lost 3 bases and the J segment 0 bases; nucleotides outside the gene matches: 10. The CDR3 length is 17 residues. Germline CDR1 is MGHRA and CDR2 is YSYEKL.

The J gene is TRBJ2-7, the V gene TRBV7-8, with 8 bases that match TRBD1. Losses at the gene ends were 5 bases for V and 2 bases for J; bases not matched to a gene: 8. The CDR3 is 15 amino acids. CDR1 is SGHVS, CDR2 FQNEAQ, per germline. DNA for the CDR3: TGTGCCAGCAGCGACGGCGGGGACAGGACCTACGAGCAGTACTTC. Translated: CASSDGGDRTYEQYF.

Comments on this clone: Other DNA sequences within the sample encode an identical CDR3. The CDR3 sequence: CAWSVGDRGYEQYF. The CDR3 nucleotides read TGTGCCTGGAGTGTAGGGGACAGGGGCTACGAGCAGTACTTC. The chain has TRBV30 and TRBJ2-7; 10 bases align to TRBD1. The J segment lost 3 bases and the V segment lost 0 bases, leaving 2 bases of the junction unmatched. In germline, CDR1 is GTSNPN, CDR2 SVGIG (reference sequence). The CDR3 consists of 14 residues.

The V gene is TRBV11-2, the J gene TRBJ2-1; TRBD1 aligns across 7 bases. Trimming at V came to 8 bases and at J to 2 bases, leaving 3 bases not matched to a gene. Per the germline V gene, CDR1 is SGHAT and CDR2 is FQNNGV. The CDR3 contains 13 residues. The DNA of the CDR3 is TGTGCCAGCTTAACAGGGGCCTACAATGAGCAGTTCTTC. Translating gives CASLTGAYNEQFF.

With regard to this clone: The sample has other DNA sequences that encode this CDR3 too. The gene calls are TRBV11-2 and TRBJ2-5, with D possibly being TRBD2 (6 bases). Trimming shortened V by 5 bases and J by 2 bases, and 15 bases separated the two germline ends. Germline V gene lookup returns CDR1 SGHAT and CDR2 FQNNGV. CDR3 length: 15 residues. The CDR3 region has the DNA TGTGCCAGCAGCCGGACCGGGGGTGGGCAAGAGACCCAGTACTTC. Protein sequence: CASSRTGGGQETQYF.